Each of the 24 T cell receptor beta chains below was sequenced from the same sample in a study of T cells in Graves' hyperthyroidism and ophthalmopathy. Amplified TCR beta CDR3 regions derived from RNA transcripts. First-round RT-PCR with HTBI primers amplified the TCR CDR3 region. From the multiplex PCR reads, TCRdb called clonotypes with MiXCR, one entry per CDR3 protein. The repertoire includes 450,000 to 600,000 distinct CDR3 sequences, 12% to 15% of them detected once, and approximately 15% sits in the top ten. The material sequenced was blood. These receptors were obtained from a woman between 40 and 50 years old with Graves' hyperthyroidism.

This clonotype came up a few times. A junction end diverges from the germline sequence, so it may reflect a read error. The V and J genes are TRBV20-1 and TRBJ2-5; the D is unclear. Per germline, CDR1 DFQATT and CDR2 SNEGSKA (reference sequence). The CDR3 length is 15 residues. CDR3 in DNA: TGCAGTGCTAGAGAGTTCGGTAAACCCCAAGGGACCCAGTACTTC. It encodes CSAREFGKPQGTQYF.

This chain uses TRBV15 with TRBJ1-6; D is undetermined. CDR1 and CDR2 (germline): LNHNV, YYDKDF (reference sequence). Trimming left V 4 bases short and J 4 bases short, with 17 bases between. The CDR3 has 17 residues. This CDR3 reads CATSKRAGGYYNSPLHF. The CDR3 bases are TGTGCCACCAGCAAACGAGCTGGAGGATATTATAATTCACCCCTCCACTTT.

V is TRBV28 and J is TRBJ1-2, with D tentatively TRBD1 (6 bases). Germline V gene data show CDR1 as MDHEN and CDR2 as SYDVKM. This CDR3 has 12 residues. V was cut by 10 bases and J by 5 bases, with 14 bases left in between. The CDR3 loop reads CATWTAPYGYTF. The DNA of the CDR3 is TGTGCCACCTGGACAGCGCCTTATGGCTACACCTTC.

V gene TRBV10-3 combines with J gene TRBJ2-1; 8 positions match TRBD2. The CDR3 has 15 amino acids. Germline loops: CDR1 ENHRY, CDR2 SYGVKD. Trimming cost V 0 bases and J 7 bases; bases outside gene matches: 5. CDR3 in amino acids: CAISESGGRLNEQFF. The DNA of the CDR3 is TGTGCCATCAGTGAGTCGGGCGGGAGGTTAAATGAGCAGTTCTTC.

This clonotype was recorded many times. This chain links TRBV5-1 with TRBJ2-4; TRBD1 or TRBD2 may be the D gene (6 bases each). The V gene's germline CDR1 is SGHRS and CDR2 YFSETQ. The CDR3 extends over 14 amino acids. V lost 5 bases to trimming and J lost 5 bases, with 14 bases between them. CDR3 protein: CASRRGDGENIQYF. CDR3 in DNA: TGCGCCAGCAGGAGGGGGGATGGTGAAAACATTCAGTACTTC.

The chain combines TRBV4-1 with TRBJ2-3, with TRBD2 identical over 8 bases. The V segment lost 0 bases and the J segment 6 bases; nucleotides outside the gene matches: 8. Germline CDR1 and CDR2: MGHRA and YSYEKL. The CDR3 is 16 residues long. The CDR3 spells CASSQESTSGADTQYF. DNA of the CDR3: TGCGCCAGCAGCCAAGAAAGTACTAGCGGTGCGGATACGCAGTATTTT.

The table lists this clonotype with a few counts. A much larger clonotype is one base distant, so this may be a read error. The rearrangement uses TRBV28 and TRBJ1-5; D is unclear. V was pared by 6 bases and J by 2 bases, with 14 bases between. CDR1 and CDR2 (germline): MDHEN, SYDVKM. The CDR3 length is 15 residues. Here the CDR3 reads CASRSGRSGNQPQHF. The CDR3 DNA reads as TGTGCCAGCAGATCGGGGAGATCGGGCAATCAGCCCCAGCATTTT.

This clonotype was observed at least ten times. V and J are TRBV14 and TRBJ1-1; D is ambiguous. Trimming took off 1 base at V and 6 bases at J, with 6 bases between the two ends. The CDR3 spans 12 residues. Germline V lookup: CDR1 SGHDN, CDR2 FVKESK. The CDR3 bases are TGTGCCAGCAGCCAAGGGACGCCTGAAGCTTTCTTT. Translating it yields CASSQGTPEAFF.

This clonotype came up many times. This chain joins TRBV13 and TRBJ2-4, with 11 bases aligning to TRBD2. The junction had 7 bases not matched to a gene; V was cut back by 5 bases and J by 7 bases. From germline, CDR1 is PRHDT and CDR2 FYEKMQ (reference sequence). The CDR3 extends over 15 amino acids. The CDR3 bases are TGTGCCAGCAGCAATAGCGGGAGGGCCTTTAACATTCAGTACTTC. It translates to CASSNSGRAFNIQYF.

This clonotype was recorded at least ten times. The V gene is TRBV12-3 or TRBV12-4, the J gene TRBJ2-3; TRBD2 aligns across 8 bases. J lost 0 bases, V lost 7 bases, and 6 bases had no gene match. There are 15 residues in the CDR3. The CDR3, as DNA: TGTGCCAGCACCGTAGCGGGACCTAGCACAGATACGCAGTATTTT. It translates to CASTVAGPSTDTQYF.

There are a few counts of this clonotype. The chain recombines TRBV30 with TRBJ2-7; D could derive from TRBD1 or TRBD2 (6 bases each). CDR3 length equals 17 residues. V lost 2 bases and J lost 5, with 25 bases in between. Germline CDR1 GTSNPN, CDR2 SVGIG (reference sequence). Here the CDR3 reads CAWSPADRRGSKNEQYF. CDR3 in DNA: TGTGCCTGGAGTCCCGCCGATAGGAGGGGGAGCAAAAACGAGCAGTACTTC.

This clonotype has only one observation. A read error may explain this, as a much larger clone is one base away. J is TRBJ2-7 and V is TRBV28, with D maybe TRBD1 (6 bases). V was shortened by 1 base and J by 3 bases, with 7 bases between the two germline ends. Germline lookup yields CDR1 MDHEN and CDR2 SYDVKM. The CDR3 runs 13 residues. The CDR3 DNA follows: TGTGCCAGCAGTTTATCACAGGGCTACGAGCAGTACTTC. It is translated as CASSLSQGYEQYF.

This clonotype was detected ten times or more. The chain carries TRBV2 and TRBJ2-7, with 7 bases aligning to TRBD2. This CDR3 spans 13 amino acids. Trimming at V came to 4 bases and at J to 3 bases, leaving 3 bases not matched to a gene. Germline V gene data show CDR1 as SNHLY and CDR2 as FYNNEI. Here the CDR3 DNA reads TGTGCCAGCAGTGGGACTAGAGGCTACGAGCAGTACTTC. It is translated as CASSGTRGYEQYF.

This clonotype has ten or more counts. CDR3 sequence (DNA): TGCAGTGCTAGTGGGTCTTGGGGAGCTGGCAATGAGCAGTTCTTC. This encodes CSASGSWGAGNEQFF. V usage is TRBV20-1 and J usage is TRBJ2-1; maybe TRBD2 (5 bases). CDR1 DFQATT and CDR2 SNEGSKA come from the germline V gene (reference sequence). This CDR3 is 15 amino acids long. V was cut by 3 bases and J by 6 bases, with 18 bases left in between.

This clonotype has at least ten counts. V gene TRBV7-2 combines with J gene TRBJ2-3; D is unclear. The V gene's germline CDR1 is SGHTA and CDR2 FQGNSA. The germline V and J ends were trimmed by 6 bases and 4 bases, with 11 bases remaining between them. The CDR3 totals 13 residues. CDR3 amino acids: CASRQSRPDTQYF. The CDR3 DNA is TGTGCCAGCAGGCAGTCCAGGCCAGATACGCAGTATTTT.

This clonotype was recorded many times. This CDR3 is CASSQKGLANPSYEQYF. As DNA, the CDR3 is TGTGCCAGCAGCCAGAAGGGACTAGCGAATCCTTCCTACGAGCAGTACTTC. The rearrangement uses TRBV11-2 and TRBJ2-7, with 10 bases fitting TRBD2. The CDR3 runs 17 residues. Germline V gene data show CDR1 as SGHAT and CDR2 as FQNNGV. The V and J ends lost 5 bases and 1 base, in that order; junction bases with no gene match: 11.

The CDR3 region is CAIKTSGISGELFF. CDR3 coding DNA: TGTGCCATCAAGACTAGCGGGATCTCGGGGGAGCTGTTTTTT. This chain connects TRBV10-3 to TRBJ2-2, with TRBD2 matching 11 bases. Germline CDR1 is ENHRY and CDR2 is SYGVKD. The CDR3 is 14 amino acids. V gave up 7 bases and J gave up 8 bases; unmatched junction bases: 6.

Of note for this clonotype: Since the CDR3 does not end with the conserved phenylalanine or tryptophan, this likely comes from a read error. The chain employs TRBV6-2 or TRBV6-3 and TRBJ2-1; 14 nucleotides align to TRBD2. The CDR3 has 17 amino acids. After removal of 6 bases from V and 6 bases from J, the junction contained 10 bases not matched to a gene. The V gene's germline CDR1 is MNHEY and CDR2 SVGEGT. This chain's CDR3 is CASSDLPTSGRANEQFL. The CDR3 DNA is TGTGCCAGCAGCGACCTACCGACTAGCGGGAGGGCCAATGAGCAGTTCCTC.

This clonotype was recorded many times. As DNA, the CDR3 is TGCAGTGCTAACGATTTCGGGACAGCCTTCCAAGAGACCCAGTACTTC. It encodes CSANDFGTAFQETQYF. The J gene is TRBJ2-5, the V gene TRBV20-1; TRBD1 matches 7 bases. Germline V gene lookup returns CDR1 DFQATT and CDR2 SNEGSKA (reference sequence). With 4 bases clipped from V and 1 base from J, the junction kept 12 bases outside the gene matches. The CDR3 is made up of 16 amino acids.

The V and J genes are TRBV6-1 and TRBJ1-2; maybe TRBD1 (5 bases). V was pared by 1 base and J by 8 bases, with 11 bases between. In germline, CDR1 is MNHNS, CDR2 SASEGT. This CDR3 is 13 amino acids long. The CDR3: CASSEVPGWGYTF. For the CDR3, the DNA is TGTGCCAGCAGTGAAGTTCCAGGGTGGGGCTACACCTTC.

This clonotype showed up many times. V gene TRBV9 combines with J gene TRBJ2-1, with D maybe TRBD2 (5 bases). The CDR3 runs to 15 residues. Trimming left V 3 bases short and J 4 bases short, with 14 bases between. Germline assignment: CDR1 SGDLS and CDR2 YYNGEE. In DNA, the CDR3 is TGTGCCAGCAGCGAAGCGGACCCCATGTACAATGAGCAGTTCTTC. It encodes CASSEADPMYNEQFF.

This clonotype has just a few counts. The chain employs TRBV10-2 and TRBJ2-5; D may be TRBD1 or TRBD2 (5 bases each). Germline loops: CDR1 WSHSY, CDR2 SAAADI. V was pared by 6 bases and J by 5 bases, with 16 bases between. The CDR3 extends over 14 amino acids. As DNA, the CDR3 is TGCGCCAGCAGCCAACTAGGGGTTGGGGAGACCCAGTACTTC. This sequence encodes CASSQLGVGETQYF.

The V and J genes are TRBV19 and TRBJ2-7; 9 bases line up with TRBD1. The CDR3 totals 15 residues. Trimming removed 4 bases from V and 4 bases from J; junction bases left unmatched: 8. Germline V lookup: CDR1 LNHDA, CDR2 SQIVND (reference sequence). CDR3 nucleotides: TGTGCCAGTAGTAGATCGGGACAGGGTATTTACGAGCAGTACTTC. Translated, it gives CASSRSGQGIYEQYF.

This clonotype has ten or more counts. The rearrangement uses TRBV6-2 or TRBV6-3 and TRBJ2-7, with 10 bases fitting TRBD2. The CDR3 covers 16 residues. Germline values: CDR1 MNHEY, CDR2 SVGEGT. With 6 bases clipped from V and 2 bases from J, the junction kept 10 bases outside the gene matches. The CDR3 coding sequence is TGTGCCAGCAGACCTCTAGCGGGAGCGGTTCCCTACGAGCAGTACTTC. This codes for CASRPLAGAVPYEQYF.